This T cell receptor (beta chain) was found in a study of shared clonotypes between healthy human individuals. The assay used deep level. The data were produced by immunoSEQ multiplex PCR, yet TCRdb's version contains in-frame clones alone and is incomplete. The data show 1.6 million or so clones, approximately 98.5% seen once. Trimming cost V 5 bases and J 6 bases, with 7 bases left between them. Germline V CDR1 and CDR2: MNHNY, SVGAGI (reference sequence). This CDR3 contains 12 residues. The V gene is TRBV6-6, the J gene TRBJ2-2; D call uncertain. The sequencing sample was made of naive CD4+ T cells sorted from blood. This sample's subset: CD45RA+ positively selected. This TCR was recovered from a man aged 25 to 40 in good health. In DNA, the CDR3 is TGTGCCAGCAGTCGAGACGCCGGGGAGCTGTTTTTT. It codes for CASSRDAGELFF.